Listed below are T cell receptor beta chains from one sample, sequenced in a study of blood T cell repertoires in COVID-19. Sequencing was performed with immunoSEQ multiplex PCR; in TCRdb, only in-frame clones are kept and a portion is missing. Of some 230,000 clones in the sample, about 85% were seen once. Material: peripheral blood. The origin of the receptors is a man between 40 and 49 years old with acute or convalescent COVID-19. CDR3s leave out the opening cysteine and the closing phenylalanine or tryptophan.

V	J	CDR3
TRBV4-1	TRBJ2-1	ASSPSGGANNEQF
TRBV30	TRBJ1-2	AWRVSEGYT
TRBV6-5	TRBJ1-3	ASSPQGFSGNTIY
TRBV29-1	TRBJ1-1	SVELGGGGNTEAF
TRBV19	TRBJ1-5	ASSIDVDQPQH
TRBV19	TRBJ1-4	ASSVQGSNEKLF
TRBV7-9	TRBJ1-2	ASGGIYGYT
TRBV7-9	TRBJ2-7	ASLGQGYEQY
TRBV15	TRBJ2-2	ATFFGGNTGELF
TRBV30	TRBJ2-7	AWSIRVSYEQY
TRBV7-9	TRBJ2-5	ASSQEDRGWKETQY
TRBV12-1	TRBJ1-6	ASSFPGQGDSPLH
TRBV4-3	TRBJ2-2	ASSQEVSVQGPTGELF
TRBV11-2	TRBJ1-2	ASSLGQGSPLDGYT
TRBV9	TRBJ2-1	ASSVSAGGPNEQF
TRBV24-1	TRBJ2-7	ATSRGDRGPEQY
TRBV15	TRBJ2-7	ATSRARHIIYEQY
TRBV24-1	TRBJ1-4	ATSAGGRMF
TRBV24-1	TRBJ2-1	ATSDSGTGGSYNEQF
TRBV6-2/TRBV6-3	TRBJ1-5	ASSSGGMGNQPQH
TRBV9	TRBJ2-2	ASSVSREDTGELF
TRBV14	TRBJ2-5	ASSHGKTQY
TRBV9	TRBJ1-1	ASSKLTGLTEAF
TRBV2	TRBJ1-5	ASIGQGAVQPQH
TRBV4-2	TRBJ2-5	ASSPGTGSGETQY
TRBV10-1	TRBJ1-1	ASSQGSLTEAF
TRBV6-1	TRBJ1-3	ASSEQGWMGNTIY
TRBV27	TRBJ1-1	ASSFGGVTEAF
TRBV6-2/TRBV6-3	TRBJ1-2	ASSSSREVSNYGYT
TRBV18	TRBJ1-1	ASSPLRENTEAF
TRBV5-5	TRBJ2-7	ASSSRRDSSEQY
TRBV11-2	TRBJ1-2	ASPFGGGGYGYT
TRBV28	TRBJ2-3	ASSYPGLAGPHTQY
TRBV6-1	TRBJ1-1	ASSDRGNTEAF
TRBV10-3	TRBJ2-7	AISESILYEQY
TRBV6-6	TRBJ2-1	ASRTQGAENEQF
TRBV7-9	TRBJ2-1	ASSLVRLGNEQF
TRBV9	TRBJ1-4	ASSAEGGTGAEKLF
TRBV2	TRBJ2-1	ASSPEGRGNEQF
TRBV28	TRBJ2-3	ASSLTSGGARDTQY
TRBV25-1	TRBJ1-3	ASSKTGSGNTIY
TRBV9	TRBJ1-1	ASSNRQNTEAF
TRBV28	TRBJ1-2	ASSPPGGQNYGYT
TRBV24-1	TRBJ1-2	ATSDSRQGVKSYT
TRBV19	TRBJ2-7	ASSREFSGAGSYEQY
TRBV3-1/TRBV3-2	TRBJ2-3	ASSPPTGSTDTQY
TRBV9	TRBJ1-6	ASSVQYGVSPLH
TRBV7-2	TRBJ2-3	ASSLFRTDTQY
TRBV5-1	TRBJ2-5	ASSPWGDPGVETQY
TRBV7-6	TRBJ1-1	ASSLRENTEAF
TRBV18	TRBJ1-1	ASSPNRNTEAF
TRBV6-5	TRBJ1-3	ASSAYSGNTIY
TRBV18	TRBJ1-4	ASSTDNEKLF